The present entry profiles one TCR beta chain with its context. Its cognate antigen is unknown. This sample is drawn from a study of cytomegalovirus exposure and HLA in healthy donors. Study conclusions and caveats: In a later analysis, V- and J-gene trimming of beta chains associated with a DCLRE1C missense variant, replicated independently. Exclusion applied to some V segments, including TRBV6-2 and TRBV6-3, as they were indistinguishable.

The PCR ran on 60 Vbeta and 13 Jbeta primers. Assay: immunoSEQ multiplex PCR; the TCRdb copy retains only in-frame clones and omits some. The table records 150,000 to 200,000 clones, around 75% of them present only once. Nominal health characterized the donors when sampled, though unrecorded immune exposures were likely. The V gene end was trimmed by 4 bases and the J gene end by 3 bases; junction bases not matched to a gene: 6. The CDR3 runs 16 residues. CDR1 and CDR2 from the germline V gene are SGHRS and YFSETQ. The origin of this receptor is a male donor in good health and CMV-seronegative. The chain has TRBV5-1 and TRBJ1-5; 11 nucleotides match TRBD1. Material for sequencing was PBMCs. The CDR3: CASSRGTGGNNQPQHF. DNA of the CDR3: TGCGCCAGCAGCAGAGGGACAGGGGGGAACAATCAGCCCCAGCATTTT. Looking up the rest from reference TRBV5-1 and TRBJ1-5 gives the full variable domain: KAGVTQTPRYLIKTRGQQVTLSCSPISGHRSVSWYQQTPGQGLQFLFEYFSETQRNKGNFPGRFSGRQFSNSRSEMNVSTLELGDSALYLCASSRGTGGNNQPQHFGDGTRLSIL.